These T cell receptor beta chains were read from a single sample in a study of beta chain features in type 1 diabetes. Sequencing was performed with immunoSEQ multiplex PCR; in TCRdb, only in-frame clones are kept and a portion is missing. The data show about 240,000 clones, with about 15% seen just once and approximately 0.018% held by the top ten. Sequencing input: naive CD4+ T cells from blood. The receptors here all came from a man under 40 with type 1 diabetes. The CDR3 runs from the conserved cysteine through the conserved F or W. A D gene is named only where the DNA matches it firmly. Clone sizes are given selectively: once, few, many, or a class where the clone is expanded.

cdr3_aa | cdr3_nt | j_call | d_call | v_call | clone_size
CASSPIGTGAPREQYF | TGTGCCAGCTCACCAATCGGGACAGGGGCCCCTCGGGAGCAGTACTTC | TRBJ2-7 | TRBD1 | TRBV18 | few
CAWSASISGSTDTQYF | TGTGCCTGGAGCGCATCTATTAGCGGGAGCACAGATACGCAGTATTTT | TRBJ2-3 | TRBD2 | TRBV30 | few
CSTLTLYGYTF | TGCAGCACTCTGACTCTCTATGGCTACACCTTC | TRBJ1-2 | . | TRBV20-1 | .
CASSGPGGQPQHF | TGTGCCAGTAGTGGCCCCGGGGGTCAGCCCCAGCATTTT | TRBJ1-5 | . | TRBV19 | .
CSAGTSGEPGELFF | TGCAGCGCCGGGACTAGCGGGGAACCCGGGGAGCTGTTTTTT | TRBJ2-2 | TRBD2 | TRBV29-1 | few
CASSLWTSGVRTDTQYF | TGTGCCAGCAGCCTATGGACTAGCGGGGTCCGCACAGATACGCAGTATTTT | TRBJ2-3 | TRBD2 | TRBV7-2 | .
CAISEWQGDQPQHF | TGTGCCATCAGTGAGTGGCAGGGGGATCAGCCCCAGCATTTT | TRBJ1-5 | TRBD1 | TRBV10-3 | .
CASSLDRGADTQYF | TGTGCCAGCAGCTTGGACAGGGGGGCAGATACGCAGTATTTT | TRBJ2-3 | TRBD1 | TRBV2 | .
CASSYSRQAKNIQYF | TGTGCCAGCAGTTACTCGAGACAAGCCAAAAACATTCAGTACTTC | TRBJ2-4 | . | TRBV6-5 | .
CASSLWTGGMYEQYF | TGTGCCAGCAGTTTATGGACAGGGGGCATGTACGAGCAGTACTTC | TRBJ2-7 | TRBD1 | TRBV28 | .
CASSLLQGRTEAFF | TGTGCCAGCAGCTTACTCCAGGGCCGCACTGAAGCTTTCTTT | TRBJ1-1 | . | TRBV7-9 | few
CASSQASTLGGTQYF | TGCGCCAGCAGCCAAGCTAGCACCCTCGGTGGTACGCAGTATTTT | TRBJ2-3 | . | TRBV4-1 | .
CASSVRTDTEAFF | TGTGCCAGCAGCGTTCGTACAGACACTGAAGCTTTCTTT | TRBJ1-1 | . | TRBV9 | .
CASSYSGGSADTQYF | TGTGCCAGCAGTTACAGCGGCGGGAGCGCAGATACGCAGTATTTT | TRBJ2-3 | TRBD2 | TRBV6-5 | few
CASSFSLAGDLAVNEQFF | TGTGCCAGCAGCTTCTCTTTAGCGGGGGATCTTGCTGTCAATGAGCAGTTCTTC | TRBJ2-1 | TRBD2 | TRBV5-4 | .
CASTEGTAPYEQYF | TGTGCCAGCACCGAGGGGACAGCGCCCTACGAGCAGTACTTC | TRBJ2-7 | TRBD1 | TRBV7-2 | .
CASSYDSSGANVLTF | TGTGCCAGCAGTTACGATAGCTCTGGGGCCAACGTCCTGACTTTC | TRBJ2-6 | . | TRBV6-6 | .
CASSLAFSGIRDYNEQFF | TGTGCCAGCAGCTTAGCGTTTTCTGGAATCCGGGATTACAATGAGCAGTTCTTC | TRBJ2-1 | . | TRBV7-8 | .
CASSEATSGVGELFF | TGTGCCAGCAGTGAAGCAACTAGCGGGGTCGGGGAGCTGTTTTTT | TRBJ2-2 | TRBD2 | TRBV2 | once
CASSTQGRASETQYF | TGTGCCAGCAGCACCCAGGGGAGGGCCTCGGAGACCCAGTACTTC | TRBJ2-5 | . | TRBV27 | .
CASSPDRGIYNEQFF | TGTGCCAGCAGCCCGGACAGGGGGATCTACAATGAGCAGTTCTTC | TRBJ2-1 | TRBD1 | TRBV7-9 | .
CASSYQQGQETQYF | TGTGCCAGCAGTTACCAGCAGGGGCAAGAGACCCAGTACTTC | TRBJ2-5 | . | TRBV6-5 | few
CASSARGRGNQPQHF | TGTGCCAGCAGTGCCAGGGGGCGGGGCAATCAGCCCCAGCATTTT | TRBJ1-5 | TRBD1 | TRBV27 | .
CASSVAGGPNEQFF | TGTGCCAGCAGCGTAGCGGGAGGGCCGAATGAGCAGTTCTTC | TRBJ2-1 | TRBD2 | TRBV9 | few
CASSYLRTPYGYTF | TGTGCCAGCAGTTACTTACGGACACCGTACGGCTACACCTTC | TRBJ1-2 | . | TRBV6-5 | .
CATTPPGTGELFF | TGTGCTACCACACCCCCGGGCACCGGGGAGCTGTTTTTT | TRBJ2-2 | . | TRBV5-4 | few
CASARAVDEQFF | TGCGCCAGCGCCAGAGCGGTCGATGAGCAGTTCTTC | TRBJ2-1 | . | TRBV5-1 | .
CASSHTVDTGELFF | TGTGCCAGCAGTCATACAGTAGACACCGGGGAGCTGTTTTTT | TRBJ2-2 | . | TRBV6-5 | few
CASSLGQQETQYF | TGTGCCAGCAGCTTGGGACAGCAAGAGACCCAGTACTTC | TRBJ2-5 | TRBD1 | TRBV7-9 | .
CAWSVLGTGDVGQYF | TGTGCCTGGAGTGTATTAGGGACAGGAGACGTCGGGCAGTACTTC | TRBJ2-7 | TRBD1 | TRBV30 | .
CASSPPNRDRVGYTF | TGTGCCAGCTCACCACCAAACAGGGATCGGGTTGGCTACACCTTC | TRBJ1-2 | . | TRBV18 | .
CASSPGVGTQYF | TGTGCCAGCAGCCCAGGGGTGGGGACCCAGTACTTC | TRBJ2-5 | . | TRBV27 | .
CASSRTGTGDYEQYF | TGTGCCAGCTCACGTACCGGGACAGGGGACTACGAGCAGTACTTC | TRBJ2-7 | TRBD1 | TRBV18 | .
CASSESGTGGRYGYTF | TGTGCCAGCAGTGAGTCCGGGACAGGGGGCCGGTATGGCTACACCTTC | TRBJ1-2 | TRBD1 | TRBV25-1 | few
CAWTRGRDYGYTF | TGTGCCTGGACCAGGGGGCGCGACTATGGCTACACCTTC | TRBJ1-2 | TRBD1 | TRBV30 | .
CASSQSGLGELFF | TGCGCCAGCAGCCAGAGCGGGCTCGGGGAGCTGTTTTTT | TRBJ2-2 | . | TRBV4-1 | few
CASSTGLAGETGELFF | TGTGCCAGCAGCACCGGACTAGCGGGCGAGACCGGGGAGCTGTTTTTT | TRBJ2-2 | TRBD2 | TRBV5-4 | few
CASSGLAGKQETQYF | TGTGCCAGCAGTGGACTAGCGGGGAAACAAGAGACCCAGTACTTC | TRBJ2-5 | TRBD2 | TRBV6-1 | .
CASVGAREQYF | TGTGCCAGCGTGGGGGCACGGGAGCAGTACTTC | TRBJ2-7 | . | TRBV25-1 | .
CASSPHWTPTYEQYF | TGCGCCAGCAGCCCCCATTGGACACCAACCTACGAGCAGTACTTC | TRBJ2-7 | . | TRBV23-1 | few
CASSLGLVNEQFF | TGTGCCAGCAGCTTAGGACTAGTCAATGAGCAGTTCTTC | TRBJ2-1 | . | TRBV7-6 | .
CASSAGRGGETQYF | TGTGCCAGCAGCGCCGGCCGGGGGGGAGAGACCCAGTACTTC | TRBJ2-5 | TRBD2 | TRBV9 | few